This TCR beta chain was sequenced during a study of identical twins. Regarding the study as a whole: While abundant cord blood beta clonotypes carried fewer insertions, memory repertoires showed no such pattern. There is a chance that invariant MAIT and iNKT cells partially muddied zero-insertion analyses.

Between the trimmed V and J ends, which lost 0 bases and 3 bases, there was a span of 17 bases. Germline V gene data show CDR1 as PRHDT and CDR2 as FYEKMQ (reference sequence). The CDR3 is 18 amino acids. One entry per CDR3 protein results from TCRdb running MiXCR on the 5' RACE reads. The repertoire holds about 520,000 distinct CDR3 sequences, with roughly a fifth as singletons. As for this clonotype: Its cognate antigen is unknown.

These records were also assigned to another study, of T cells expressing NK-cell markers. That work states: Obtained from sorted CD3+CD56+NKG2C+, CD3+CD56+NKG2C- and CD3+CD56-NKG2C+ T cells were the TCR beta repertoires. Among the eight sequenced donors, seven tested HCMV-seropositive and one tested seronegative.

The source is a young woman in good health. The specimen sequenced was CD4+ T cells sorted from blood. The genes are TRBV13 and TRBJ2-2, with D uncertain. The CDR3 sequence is CASSLGVSSDHHTGELFF. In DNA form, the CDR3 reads TGTGCCAGCAGCTTAGGGGTGTCAAGCGATCACCACACCGGGGAGCTGTTTTTT.